This TCR beta chain was found in a study of T cell changes during pregnancy in multiple sclerosis. Data came from immunoSEQ multiplex PCR; TCRdb stores just in-frame clones and leaves some out. Among tens of thousands of clones listed, less than 95% were seen once. In germline, CDR1 is SGDLS, CDR2 YYNGEE. CDR3 length: 15 residues. V was trimmed by 0 bases and J by 6 bases, leaving 16 bases between them. The chain uses TRBV9 and TRBJ2-7, with a weak D call TRBD2 (5 bases). The input for sequencing was peripheral blood, taken before pregnancy. The receptor was isolated from a female donor with multiple sclerosis, enrolled in a pregnancy study. CDR3 region: CASSVGVIGLSEQYF. The CDR3 DNA follows: TGTGCCAGCAGCGTAGGGGTAATTGGACTCTCCGAGCAGTACTTC.